These 2 T cell receptor beta chains came from one sample sequenced in a study of blood T cell repertoires in COVID-19. Profiled with immunoSEQ multiplex PCR; TCRdb holds only in-frame clones, not every one. The top ten hold approximately 0.25% of the sample, which has just over 650,000 clones, just under 90% seen once. Sequencing was performed on peripheral blood. These receptors all come from a woman aged 18-29 years with acute or convalescent COVID-19.

The V call is TRBV5-1, the J call TRBJ1-2, with 7 bases aligning to TRBD1. With 4 bases clipped from V and 1 base from J, the junction kept 4 bases outside the gene matches. Germline CDR1 is SGHRS and CDR2 is YFSETQ. CDR3 length equals 14 residues. This CDR3 is CASSLGTDNYGYTF. The CDR3 DNA reads as TGCGCCAGCAGCCTGGGGACAGATAACTATGGCTACACCTTC.

The rearrangement joins TRBV13 to TRBJ2-7; perhaps TRBD2 as D (6 bases). V gave up 1 base and J gave up 2 bases, with 15 bases separating them. The CDR3 extends over 16 amino acids. Germline V gene lookup returns CDR1 PRHDT and CDR2 FYEKMQ (reference sequence). CDR3 residues: CASSLVFGGRTYEQYF. DNA of the CDR3: TGTGCCAGCAGCTTAGTGTTCGGGGGTCGGACCTACGAGCAGTACTTC.